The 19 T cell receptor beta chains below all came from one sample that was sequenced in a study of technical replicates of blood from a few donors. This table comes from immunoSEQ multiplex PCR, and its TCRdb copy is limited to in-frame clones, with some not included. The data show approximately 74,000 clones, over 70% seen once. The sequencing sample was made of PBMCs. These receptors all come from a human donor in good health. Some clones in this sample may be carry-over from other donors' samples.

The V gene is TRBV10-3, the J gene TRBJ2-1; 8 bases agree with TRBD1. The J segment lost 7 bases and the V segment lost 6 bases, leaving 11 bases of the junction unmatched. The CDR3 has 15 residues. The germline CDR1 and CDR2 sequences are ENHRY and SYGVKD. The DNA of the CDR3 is TGTGCCATCAGCGTGGACAGGGCGGGGAGGAATGAGCAGTTCTTC. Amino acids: CAISVDRAGRNEQFF.

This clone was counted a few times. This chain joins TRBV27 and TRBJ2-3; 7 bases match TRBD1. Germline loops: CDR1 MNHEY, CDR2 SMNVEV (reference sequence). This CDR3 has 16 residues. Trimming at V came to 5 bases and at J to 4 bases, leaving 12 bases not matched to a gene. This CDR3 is CASSTLTGNLPDTQYF. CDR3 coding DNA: TGTGCCAGCAGTACACTGACAGGGAATTTACCAGATACGCAGTATTTT.

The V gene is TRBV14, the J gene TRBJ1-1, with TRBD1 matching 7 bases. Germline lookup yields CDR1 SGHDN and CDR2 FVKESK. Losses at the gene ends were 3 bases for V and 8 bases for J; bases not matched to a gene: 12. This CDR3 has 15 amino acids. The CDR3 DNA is TGTGCCAGCAGCCATCTCCTCCGGGACAGACAAGAAGCTTTCTTT. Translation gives CASSHLLRDRQEAFF.

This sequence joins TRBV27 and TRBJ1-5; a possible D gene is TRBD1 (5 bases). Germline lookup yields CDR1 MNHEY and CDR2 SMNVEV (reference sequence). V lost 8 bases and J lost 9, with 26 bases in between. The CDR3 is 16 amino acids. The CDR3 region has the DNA TGTGCCAGCCTCCTCGACAGCAATATACCCTGTTTGCCCCAGCATTTT. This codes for CASLLDSNIPCLPQHF.

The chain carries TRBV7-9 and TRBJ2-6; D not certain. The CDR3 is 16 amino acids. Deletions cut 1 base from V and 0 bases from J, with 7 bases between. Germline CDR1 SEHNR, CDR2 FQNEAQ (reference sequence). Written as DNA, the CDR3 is TGTGCCAGCAGCTTAGACGGTAGCTCTGGGGCCAACGTCCTGACTTTC. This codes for CASSLDGSSGANVLTF.

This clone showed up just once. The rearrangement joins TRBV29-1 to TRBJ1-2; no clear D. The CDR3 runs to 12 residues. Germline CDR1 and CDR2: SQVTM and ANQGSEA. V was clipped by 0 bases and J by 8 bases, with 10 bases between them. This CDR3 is CSVEDRRGGYTF. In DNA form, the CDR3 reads TGCAGCGTTGAAGATCGCCGGGGAGGCTACACCTTC.

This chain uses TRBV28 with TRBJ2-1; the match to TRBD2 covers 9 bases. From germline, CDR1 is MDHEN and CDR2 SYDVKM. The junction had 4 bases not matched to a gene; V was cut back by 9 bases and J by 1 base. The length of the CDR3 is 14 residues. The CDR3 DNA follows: TGTGCCAGAATAGCGGGGGCTTCCTACAATGAGCAGTTCTTC. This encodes CARIAGASYNEQFF.

CDR3 in amino acids: CASSQALDRGNYGYTF. The CDR3 DNA follows: TGTGCCAGCAGCCAAGCCCTTGACAGGGGGAACTATGGCTACACCTTC. The V and J genes are TRBV7-8 and TRBJ1-2, with TRBD1 identical over 9 bases. The CDR3 is made up of 16 amino acids. J was trimmed by 2 bases and V by 5 bases; bases with no gene match: 9. Germline-derived CDR1 and CDR2 are SGHVS and FQNEAQ.

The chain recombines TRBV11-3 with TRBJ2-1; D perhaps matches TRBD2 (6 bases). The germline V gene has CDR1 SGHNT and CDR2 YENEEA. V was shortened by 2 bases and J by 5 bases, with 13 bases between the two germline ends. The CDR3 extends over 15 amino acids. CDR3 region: CASSLLGGPNNEQFF. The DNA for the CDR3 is TGTGCCAGCAGCTTATTGGGGGGACCGAACAATGAGCAGTTCTTC.

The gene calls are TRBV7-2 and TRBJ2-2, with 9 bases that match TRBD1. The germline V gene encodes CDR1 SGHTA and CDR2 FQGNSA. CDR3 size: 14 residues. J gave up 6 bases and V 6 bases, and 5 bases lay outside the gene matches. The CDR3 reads CASRRDRESGELFF. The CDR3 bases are TGTGCCAGCAGGAGGGACAGGGAATCCGGGGAGCTGTTTTTT. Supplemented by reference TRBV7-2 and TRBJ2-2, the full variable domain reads GAGVSQSPSNKVTEKGKDVELRCDPISGHTALYWYRQSLGQGLEFLIYFQGNSAPDKSGLPSDRFSAERTGGSVSTLTIQRTQQEDSAVYLCASRRDRESGELFFGEGSRLTVL.

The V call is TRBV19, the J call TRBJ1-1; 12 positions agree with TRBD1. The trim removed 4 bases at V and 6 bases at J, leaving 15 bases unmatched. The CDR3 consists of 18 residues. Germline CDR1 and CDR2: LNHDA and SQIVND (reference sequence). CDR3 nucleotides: TGTGCCAGTAGTACGGGACAGGGGGCAAGGTGGTCAAGCGCTGAAGCTTTCTTT. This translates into CASSTGQGARWSSAEAFF.

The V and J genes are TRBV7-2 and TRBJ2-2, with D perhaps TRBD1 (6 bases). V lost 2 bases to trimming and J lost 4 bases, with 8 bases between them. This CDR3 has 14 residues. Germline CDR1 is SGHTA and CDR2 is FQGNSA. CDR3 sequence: CASSLIRGTGELFF. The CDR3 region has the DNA TGTGCCAGCAGCTTAATCAGGGGCACCGGGGAGCTGTTTTTT.

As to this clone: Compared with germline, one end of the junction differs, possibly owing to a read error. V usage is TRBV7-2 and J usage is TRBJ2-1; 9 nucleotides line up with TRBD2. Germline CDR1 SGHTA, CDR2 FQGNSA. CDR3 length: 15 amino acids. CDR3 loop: CASSIAGVSYNEQFF. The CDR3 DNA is TGTGCCAGCAGCATAGCGGGAGTCTCCTACAATGAGCAGTTCTTC.

CDR3 protein: CASRDSAWRTNTGELFF. The CDR3 coding sequence is TGTGCCAGCAGGGACTCTGCTTGGCGCACGAACACCGGGGAGCTGTTTTTT. The V gene is TRBV7-8, the J gene TRBJ2-2, with a possible D match to TRBD2 (5 bases). V lost 6 bases and J 0 bases, leaving 17 bases between the germline ends. Germline loops: CDR1 SGHVS, CDR2 FQNEAQ. CDR3 size: 17 residues. Based on the CDR3 plus reference TRBV7-8 and TRBJ2-2, the full variable domain is GAGVSQSPRYKVAKRGQDVALRCDPISGHVSLFWYQQALGQGPEFLTYFQNEAQLDKSGLPSDRFFAERPEGSVSTLKIQRTQQEDSAVYLCASRDSAWRTNTGELFFGEGSRLTVL.

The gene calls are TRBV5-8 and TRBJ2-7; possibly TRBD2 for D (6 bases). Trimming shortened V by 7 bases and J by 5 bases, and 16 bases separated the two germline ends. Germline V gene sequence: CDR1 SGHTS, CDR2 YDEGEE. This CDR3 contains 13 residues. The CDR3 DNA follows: TGTGCCAGCCGCAGGAGGGTACTAGACGAGCAGTACTTC. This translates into CASRRRVLDEQYF.

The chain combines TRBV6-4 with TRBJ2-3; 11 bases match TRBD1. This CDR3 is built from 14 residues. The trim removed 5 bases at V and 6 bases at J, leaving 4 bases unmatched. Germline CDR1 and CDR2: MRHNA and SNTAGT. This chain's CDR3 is CASSRTGGMDTQYF. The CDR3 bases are TGTGCCAGCAGTCGGACAGGGGGCATGGATACGCAGTATTTT.

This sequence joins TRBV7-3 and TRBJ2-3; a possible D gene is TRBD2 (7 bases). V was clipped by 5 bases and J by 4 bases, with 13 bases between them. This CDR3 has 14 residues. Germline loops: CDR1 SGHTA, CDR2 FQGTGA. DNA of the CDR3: TGTGCCAGCAGCGCCGGGGGGCCCGCAGATACGCAGTATTTT. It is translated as CASSAGGPADTQYF.

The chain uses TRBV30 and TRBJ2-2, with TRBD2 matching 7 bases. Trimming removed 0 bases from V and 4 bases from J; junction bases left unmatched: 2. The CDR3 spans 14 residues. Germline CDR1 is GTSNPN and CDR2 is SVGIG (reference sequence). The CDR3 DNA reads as TGTGCCTGGAGTGTTGGCGGGGGCACCGGGGAGCTGTTTTTT. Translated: CAWSVGGGTGELFF.

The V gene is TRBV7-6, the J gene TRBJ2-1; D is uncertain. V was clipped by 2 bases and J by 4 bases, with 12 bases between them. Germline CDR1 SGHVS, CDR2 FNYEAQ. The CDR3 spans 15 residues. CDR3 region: CASSLPRETYNEQFF. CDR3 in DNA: TGTGCCAGCAGCTTACCGAGAGAGACTTACAATGAGCAGTTCTTC.